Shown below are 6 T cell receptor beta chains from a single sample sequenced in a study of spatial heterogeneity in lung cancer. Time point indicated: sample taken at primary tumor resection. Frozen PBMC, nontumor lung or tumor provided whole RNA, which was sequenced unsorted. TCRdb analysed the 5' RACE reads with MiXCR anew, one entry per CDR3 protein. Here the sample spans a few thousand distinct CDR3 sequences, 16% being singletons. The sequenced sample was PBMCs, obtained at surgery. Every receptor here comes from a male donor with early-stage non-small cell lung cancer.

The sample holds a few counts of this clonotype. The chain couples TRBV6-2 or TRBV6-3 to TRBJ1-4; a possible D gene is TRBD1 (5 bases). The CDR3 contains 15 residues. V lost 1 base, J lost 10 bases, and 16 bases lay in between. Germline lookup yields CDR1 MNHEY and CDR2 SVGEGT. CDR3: CASSYYMGLRGKLFF. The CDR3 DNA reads TGTGCCAGCAGTTACTACATGGGACTCCGTGGAAAACTGTTTTTT.

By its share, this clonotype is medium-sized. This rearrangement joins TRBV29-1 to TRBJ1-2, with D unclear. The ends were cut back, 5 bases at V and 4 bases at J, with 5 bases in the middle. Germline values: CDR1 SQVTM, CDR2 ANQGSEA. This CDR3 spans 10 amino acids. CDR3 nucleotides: TGCAGCGTTCGCGGCTATGGCTACACCTTC. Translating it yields CSVRGYGYTF.

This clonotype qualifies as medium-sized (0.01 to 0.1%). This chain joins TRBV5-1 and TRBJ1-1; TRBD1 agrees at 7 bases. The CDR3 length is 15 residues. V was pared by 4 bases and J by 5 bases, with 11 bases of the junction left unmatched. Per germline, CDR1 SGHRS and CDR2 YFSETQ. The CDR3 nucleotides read TGCGCCAGCAGCCTGCGGACAGGTCTTTTGACTGAAGCTTTCTTT. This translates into CASSLRTGLLTEAFF.

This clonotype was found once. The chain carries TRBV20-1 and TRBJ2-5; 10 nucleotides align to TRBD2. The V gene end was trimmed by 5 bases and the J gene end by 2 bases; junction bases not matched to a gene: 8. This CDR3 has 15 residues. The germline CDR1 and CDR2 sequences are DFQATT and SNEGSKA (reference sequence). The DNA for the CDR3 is TGCAGTGCTCCTCGGACTAGCGGCGCTCAAGAGACCCAGTACTTC. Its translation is CSAPRTSGAQETQYF.

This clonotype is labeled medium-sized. The CDR3 loop is CATSEALRSNEQFF. The CDR3 DNA follows: TGTGCCACCAGTGAAGCTCTTCGATCCAATGAGCAGTTCTTC. The V call is TRBV24-1, the J call TRBJ2-1; D gene ambiguous. CDR1 is KGHDR and CDR2 is SFDVKD in the germline V gene. The V end lost 4 bases, the J end lost 6 bases, and 12 bases lay between the germline ends. The CDR3 has 14 amino acids.

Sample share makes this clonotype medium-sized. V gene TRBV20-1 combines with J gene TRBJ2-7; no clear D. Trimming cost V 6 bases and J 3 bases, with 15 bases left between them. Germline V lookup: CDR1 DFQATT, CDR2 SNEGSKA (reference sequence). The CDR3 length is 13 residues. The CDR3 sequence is CSASPLQFYEQYF. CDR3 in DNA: TGCAGTGCCTCACCTCTACAGTTCTACGAGCAGTACTTC.